This T cell receptor (beta chain) is from a study of OX40 agonist ivuxolimab in advanced cancers. Some background on the complete study: Ivuxolimab, which targeted the costimulatory receptor OX40 (CD134), was an agonistic, fully human IgG2 monoclonal antibody. The paper reports the monotherapy dose-escalation portion (N of about 54 patients) of the phase I ivuxolimab trial. Patients were allowed to have had prior anti-PD-1, anti-PD-L1 or anti-CTLA-4 therapy, and 40% to 45% of the dose-escalation patients had been treated with checkpoint inhibitors. The point of sequencing TCRbeta in the periphery was to test whether ivuxolimab changed TCR sequence diversity and drove clonal T-cell expansion. Of the approximately 50 dose-escalation patients, hepatocellular carcinoma was present in about 19, melanoma in approximately 15, renal cell carcinoma in 9 and head and neck cancer in 9. A male proportion of 75% to 85% and a mean age of 60 years, ranging from roughly 23 to 90, were recorded for the dose-escalation cohort. Intravenous ivuxolimab was administered to patients every 2 weeks at six dose levels: 0.01, 0.1, 0.3, 1.5, 3 and 10 mg/kg. Partial responses were achieved by three dose-escalation patients, of whom one had hepatocellular carcinoma and two had cutaneous melanoma. The investigation overall reported the following: In the 0.1-3.0 mg/kg groups, partial responders were among the patients with the lowest normalized peripheral clonal expansion, particularly in CD8+ T cells. Low levels of normalized T-cell clonal expansion were also seen in some nonresponding patients. On average, CD8+ T cells showed more expanded clones than CD4+ T cells after ivuxolimab. Clonal expansion of both CD4+ and CD8+ blood T cells was observed from baseline to week 6 at doses 0.1 to 3.0 mg/kg. The antigen specificity of the peripheral T cells that underwent clonal expansion was not determined.

Genomic DNA was isolated from the sorted cells so that the TCRbeta CDR3 region could be sequenced. The immunoSEQ Assay was used for sequencing of TCRbeta CDR3 regions. TCRdb mirrors the immuneACCESS table, restricted to in-frame sequences. Some clones are absent from its copies; in checked studies, under half trace to an unresolved V gene, and the reason for the others is unknown. The sample yields tens of thousands of clones; approximately 90% were counted once. In total, the top ten clones hold 12% of the sample. Patients with autoimmune disease history or receiving systemic immunosuppression were excluded from the trial. In every dose cohort, peripheral blood was drawn for TCR sequencing at baseline, cycle 4 day 1, and cycle 7 day 1. Samples came from an open-label, multicenter, first-in-human phase I dose-escalation trial of ivuxolimab. The trial enrolled adults with locally advanced or metastatic head and neck squamous cell, hepatocellular, melanoma or renal cell carcinoma. Before TCR sequencing, CD4+ and CD8+ T cells were separately sorted from peripheral blood.

In this sample, this clone turned up once. Its antigen is unknown. Per-base quality was not reported, and no clone a single base away is much larger than it. The germline V gene (reference sequence) supplies CDR1 SGHNT and CDR2 YYREEE. V lost 4 bases and J lost 1 base, and the count of bases not matched to a germline gene is 3. CDR3 length: 14 amino acids, cysteine to phenylalanine. Only the CDR3 part of the read is kept: 42 bases, read in frame from the first base. Sequencing was performed on CD4+ or CD8+ T cells sorted from blood, taken in a trial of the OX40 agonist ivuxolimab. Recombination connected TRBV5-4 to TRBJ2-3; 7 nucleotides in the junction match TRBD2. This clonotype originated in an adult with an advanced solid tumor such as melanoma, head and neck, liver or kidney cancer. CDR3 protein: CASSQAGRTDTQYF. The DNA sequence follows: TGTGCCAGCAGCCAAGCGGGGCGCACAGATACGCAGTATTTT.